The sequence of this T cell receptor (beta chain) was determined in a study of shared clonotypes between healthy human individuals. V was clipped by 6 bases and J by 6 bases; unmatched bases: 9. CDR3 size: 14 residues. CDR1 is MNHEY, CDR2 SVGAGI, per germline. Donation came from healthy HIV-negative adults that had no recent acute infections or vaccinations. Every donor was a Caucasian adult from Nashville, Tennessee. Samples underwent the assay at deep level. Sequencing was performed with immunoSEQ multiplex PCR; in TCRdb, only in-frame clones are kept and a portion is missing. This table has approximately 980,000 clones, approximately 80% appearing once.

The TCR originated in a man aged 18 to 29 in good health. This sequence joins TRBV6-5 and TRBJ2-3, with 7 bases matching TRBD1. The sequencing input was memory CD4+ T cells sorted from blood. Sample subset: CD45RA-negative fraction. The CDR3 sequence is CASSQQGNDDTQYF. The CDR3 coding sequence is TGTGCCAGCAGCCAACAGGGGAATGATGATACGCAGTATTTT.